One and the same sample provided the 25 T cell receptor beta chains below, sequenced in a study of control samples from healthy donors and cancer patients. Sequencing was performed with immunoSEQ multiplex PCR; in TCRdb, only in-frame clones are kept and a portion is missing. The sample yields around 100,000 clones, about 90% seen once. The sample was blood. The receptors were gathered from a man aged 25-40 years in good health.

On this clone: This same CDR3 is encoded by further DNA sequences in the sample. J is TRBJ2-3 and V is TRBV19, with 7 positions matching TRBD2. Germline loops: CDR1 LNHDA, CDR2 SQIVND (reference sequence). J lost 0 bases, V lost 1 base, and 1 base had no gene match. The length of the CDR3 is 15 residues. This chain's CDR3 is CASSIGGGSTDTQYF. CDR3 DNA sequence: TGTGCCAGTAGTATAGGGGGAGGGAGCACAGATACGCAGTATTTT.

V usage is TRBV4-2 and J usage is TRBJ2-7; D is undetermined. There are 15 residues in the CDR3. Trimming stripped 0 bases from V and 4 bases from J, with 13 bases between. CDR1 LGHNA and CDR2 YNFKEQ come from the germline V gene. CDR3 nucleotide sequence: TGTGCCAGCAGCCAAGAAATCTATTCCGGGTACGAGCAGTACTTC. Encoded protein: CASSQEIYSGYEQYF.

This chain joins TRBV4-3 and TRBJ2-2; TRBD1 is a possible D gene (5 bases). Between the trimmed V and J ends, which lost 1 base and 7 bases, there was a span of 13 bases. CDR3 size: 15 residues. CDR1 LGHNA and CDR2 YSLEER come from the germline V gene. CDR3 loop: CASSQALRRGGELFF. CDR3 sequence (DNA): TGCGCCAGCAGCCAAGCTTTACGAAGGGGCGGGGAGCTGTTTTTT.

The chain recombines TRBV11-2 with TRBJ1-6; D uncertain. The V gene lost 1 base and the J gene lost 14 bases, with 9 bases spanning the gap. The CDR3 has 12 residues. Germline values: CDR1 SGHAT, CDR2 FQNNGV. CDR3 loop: CASSLVGESLHF. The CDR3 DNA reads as TGTGCCAGCAGCTTAGTTGGAGAATCCCTCCACTTT.

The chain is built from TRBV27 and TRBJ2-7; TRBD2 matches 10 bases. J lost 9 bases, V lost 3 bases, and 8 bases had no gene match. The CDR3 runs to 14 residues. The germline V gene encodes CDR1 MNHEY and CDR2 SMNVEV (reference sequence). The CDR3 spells CASSFSSGGKAQYF. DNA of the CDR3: TGTGCCAGCAGTTTTAGTAGCGGGGGGAAGGCGCAGTACTTC.

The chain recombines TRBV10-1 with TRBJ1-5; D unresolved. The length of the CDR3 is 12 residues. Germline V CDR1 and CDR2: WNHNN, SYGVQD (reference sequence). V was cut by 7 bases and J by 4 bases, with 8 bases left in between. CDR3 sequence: CASIGRNQPQHF. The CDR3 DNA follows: TGCGCCAGCATTGGGAGAAATCAGCCCCAGCATTTT.

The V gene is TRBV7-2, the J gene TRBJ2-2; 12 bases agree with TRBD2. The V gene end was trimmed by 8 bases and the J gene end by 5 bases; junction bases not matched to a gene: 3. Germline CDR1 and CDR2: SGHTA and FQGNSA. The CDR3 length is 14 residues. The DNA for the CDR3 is TGTGCCAGCGCAGGGACTAGCGGGACCGGGGAGCTGTTTTTT. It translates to CASAGTSGTGELFF.

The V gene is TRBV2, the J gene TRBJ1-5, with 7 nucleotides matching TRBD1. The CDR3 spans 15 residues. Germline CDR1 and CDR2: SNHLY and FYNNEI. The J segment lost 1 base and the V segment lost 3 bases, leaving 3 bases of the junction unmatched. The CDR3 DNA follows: TGTGCCAGCAGTGATTACAGGGGAAGCAATCAGCCCCAGCATTTT. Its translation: CASSDYRGSNQPQHF.

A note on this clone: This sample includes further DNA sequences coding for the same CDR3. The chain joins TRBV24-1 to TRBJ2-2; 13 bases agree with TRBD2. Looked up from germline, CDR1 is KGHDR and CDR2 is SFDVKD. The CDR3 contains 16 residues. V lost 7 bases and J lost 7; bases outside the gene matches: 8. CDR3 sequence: CATSDPGLAGIGELFF. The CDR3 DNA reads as TGTGCCACCAGCGACCCGGGACTAGCGGGAATCGGGGAGCTGTTTTTT.

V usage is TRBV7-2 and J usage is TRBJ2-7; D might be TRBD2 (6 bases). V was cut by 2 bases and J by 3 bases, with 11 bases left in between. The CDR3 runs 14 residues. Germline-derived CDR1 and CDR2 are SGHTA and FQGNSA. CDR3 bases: TGTGCCAGCAGCTTACCGGGACTCCGCTACGAGCAGTACTTC. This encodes CASSLPGLRYEQYF.

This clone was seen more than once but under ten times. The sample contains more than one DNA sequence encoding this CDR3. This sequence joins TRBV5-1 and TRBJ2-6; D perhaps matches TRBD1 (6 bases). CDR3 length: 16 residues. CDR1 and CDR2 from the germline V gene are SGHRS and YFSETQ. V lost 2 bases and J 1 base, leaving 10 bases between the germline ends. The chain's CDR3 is CASSLTGTSGANVLTF. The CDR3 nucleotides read TGCGCCAGCAGCTTAACAGGGACGTCTGGGGCCAACGTCCTGACTTTC.

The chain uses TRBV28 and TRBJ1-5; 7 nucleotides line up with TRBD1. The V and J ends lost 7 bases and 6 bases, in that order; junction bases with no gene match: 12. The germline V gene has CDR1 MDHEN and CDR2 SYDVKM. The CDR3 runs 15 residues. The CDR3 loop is CASIEGANSLQPQHF. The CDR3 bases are TGTGCCAGCATAGAGGGGGCGAATTCGCTTCAGCCCCAGCATTTT. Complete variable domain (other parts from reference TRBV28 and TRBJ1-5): DVKVTQSSRYLVKRTGEKVFLECVQDMDHENMFWYRQDPGLGLRLIYFSYDVKMKEKGDIPEGYSVSREKKERFSLILESASTNQTSMYLCASIEGANSLQPQHFGDGTRLSIL.

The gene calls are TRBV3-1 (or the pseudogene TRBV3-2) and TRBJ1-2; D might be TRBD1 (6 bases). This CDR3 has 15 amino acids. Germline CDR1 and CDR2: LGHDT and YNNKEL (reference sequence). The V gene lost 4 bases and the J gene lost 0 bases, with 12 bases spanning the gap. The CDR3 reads CASSRTRTANYGYTF. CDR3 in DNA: TGTGCCAGCAGCCGAACCCGGACAGCTAACTATGGCTACACCTTC.

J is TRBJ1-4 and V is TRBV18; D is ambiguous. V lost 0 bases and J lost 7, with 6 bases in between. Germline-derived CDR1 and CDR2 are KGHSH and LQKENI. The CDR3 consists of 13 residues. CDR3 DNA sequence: TGTGCCAGCTCACCACCGTTTGTTGAAAAACTGTTTTTT. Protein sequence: CASSPPFVEKLFF.

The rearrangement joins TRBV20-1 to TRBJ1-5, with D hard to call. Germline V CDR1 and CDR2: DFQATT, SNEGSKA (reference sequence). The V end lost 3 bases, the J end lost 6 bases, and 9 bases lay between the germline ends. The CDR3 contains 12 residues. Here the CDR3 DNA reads TGCAGTGCTAGTGCGGGCGGTCAGCCCCAGCATTTT. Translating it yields CSASAGGQPQHF.

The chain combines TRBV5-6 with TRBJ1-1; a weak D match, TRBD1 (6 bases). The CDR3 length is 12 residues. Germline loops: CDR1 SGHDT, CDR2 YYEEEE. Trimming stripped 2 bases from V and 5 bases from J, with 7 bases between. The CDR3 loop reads CASSFGQTEAFF. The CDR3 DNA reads TGTGCCAGCAGCTTCGGACAGACTGAAGCTTTCTTT.

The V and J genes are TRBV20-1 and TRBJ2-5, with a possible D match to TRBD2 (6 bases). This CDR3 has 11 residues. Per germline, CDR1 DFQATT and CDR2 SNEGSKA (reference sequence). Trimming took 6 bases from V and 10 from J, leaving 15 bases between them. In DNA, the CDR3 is TGCAGTGCCCCGACTAGTGCAGACCAGTACTTC. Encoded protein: CSAPTSADQYF.

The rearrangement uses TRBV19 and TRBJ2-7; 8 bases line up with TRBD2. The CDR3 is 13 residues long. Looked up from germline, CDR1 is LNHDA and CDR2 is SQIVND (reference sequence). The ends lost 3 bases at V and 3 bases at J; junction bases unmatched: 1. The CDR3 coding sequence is TGTGCCAGTAGTATCACTAGCGGCTACGAGCAGTACTTC. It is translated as CASSITSGYEQYF.

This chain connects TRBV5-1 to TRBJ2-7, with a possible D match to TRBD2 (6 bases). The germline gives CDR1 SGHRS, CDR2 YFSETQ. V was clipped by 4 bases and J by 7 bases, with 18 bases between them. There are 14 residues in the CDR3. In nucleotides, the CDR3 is TGCGCCAGCAGCCAAGCCTCGACTAGTTGGGAGCAGTACTTC. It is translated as CASSQASTSWEQYF.

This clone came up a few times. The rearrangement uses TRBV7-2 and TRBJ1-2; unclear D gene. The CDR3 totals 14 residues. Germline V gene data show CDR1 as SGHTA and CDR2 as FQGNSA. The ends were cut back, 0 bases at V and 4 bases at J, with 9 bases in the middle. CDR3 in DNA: TGTGCCAGCAGCTTAGCTTTTGGTTCCTATGGCTACACCTTC. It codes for CASSLAFGSYGYTF.

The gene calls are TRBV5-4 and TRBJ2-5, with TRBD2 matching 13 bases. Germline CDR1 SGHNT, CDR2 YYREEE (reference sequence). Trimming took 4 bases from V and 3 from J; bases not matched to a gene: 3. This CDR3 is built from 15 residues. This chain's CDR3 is CASSLGTSGKETQYF. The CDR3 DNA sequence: TGTGCCAGCAGCCTGGGGACTAGCGGGAAAGAGACCCAGTACTTC.

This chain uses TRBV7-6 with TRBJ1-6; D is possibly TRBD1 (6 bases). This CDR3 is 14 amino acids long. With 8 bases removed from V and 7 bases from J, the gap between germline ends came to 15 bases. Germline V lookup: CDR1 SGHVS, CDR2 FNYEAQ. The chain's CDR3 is CASGPGQRNSPLHF. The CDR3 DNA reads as TGTGCCAGCGGACCGGGACAAAGAAATTCACCCCTCCACTTT.

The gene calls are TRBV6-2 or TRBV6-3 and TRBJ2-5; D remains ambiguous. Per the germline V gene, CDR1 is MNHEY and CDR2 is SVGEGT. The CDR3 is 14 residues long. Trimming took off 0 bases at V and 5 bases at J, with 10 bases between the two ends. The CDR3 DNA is TGTGCCAGCAGTTACTCGCGGAGTTTGGAGACCCAGTACTTC. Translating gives CASSYSRSLETQYF.

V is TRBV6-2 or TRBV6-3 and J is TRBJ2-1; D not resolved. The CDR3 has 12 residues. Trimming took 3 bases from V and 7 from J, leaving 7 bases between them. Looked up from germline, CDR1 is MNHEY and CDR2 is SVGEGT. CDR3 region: CASSYFVNEQFF. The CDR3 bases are TGTGCCAGCAGTTATTTCGTGAATGAGCAGTTCTTC.

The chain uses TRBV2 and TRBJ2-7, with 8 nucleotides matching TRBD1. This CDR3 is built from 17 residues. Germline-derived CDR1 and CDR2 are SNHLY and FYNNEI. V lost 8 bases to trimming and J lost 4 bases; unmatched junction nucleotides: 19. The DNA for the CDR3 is TGTGCCAGCGAACGGACAGGGAACCCGGGTGGCGGGTACGAGCAGTACTTC. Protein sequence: CASERTGNPGGGYEQYF.